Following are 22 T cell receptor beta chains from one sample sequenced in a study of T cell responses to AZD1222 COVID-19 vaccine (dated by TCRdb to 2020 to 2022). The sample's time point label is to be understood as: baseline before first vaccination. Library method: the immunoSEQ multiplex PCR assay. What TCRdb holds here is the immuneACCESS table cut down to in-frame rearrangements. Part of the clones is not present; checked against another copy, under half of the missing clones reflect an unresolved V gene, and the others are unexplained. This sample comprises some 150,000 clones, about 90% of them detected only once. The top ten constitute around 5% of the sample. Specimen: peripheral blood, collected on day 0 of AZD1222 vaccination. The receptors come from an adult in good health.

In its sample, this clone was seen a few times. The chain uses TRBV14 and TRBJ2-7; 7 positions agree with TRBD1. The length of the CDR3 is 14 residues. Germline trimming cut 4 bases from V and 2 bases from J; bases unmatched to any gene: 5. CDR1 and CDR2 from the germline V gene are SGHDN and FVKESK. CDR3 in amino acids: CASSRGQRPYEQYF. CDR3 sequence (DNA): TGTGCCAGCAGCCGGGGACAGAGACCCTACGAGCAGTACTTC.

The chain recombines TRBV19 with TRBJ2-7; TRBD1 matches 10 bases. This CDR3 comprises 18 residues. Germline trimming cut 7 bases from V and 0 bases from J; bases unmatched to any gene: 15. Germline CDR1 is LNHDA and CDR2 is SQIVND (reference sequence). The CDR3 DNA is TGTGCCAGTACTAGGGACAGGGGAAGGTCTTATAACTCCTACGAGCAGTACTTC. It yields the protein CASTRDRGRSYNSYEQYF.

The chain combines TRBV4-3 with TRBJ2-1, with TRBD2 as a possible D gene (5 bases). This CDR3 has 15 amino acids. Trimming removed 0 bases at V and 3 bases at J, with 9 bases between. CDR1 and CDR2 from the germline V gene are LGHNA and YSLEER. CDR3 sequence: CASSQEWAGYNEQFF. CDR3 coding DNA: TGCGCCAGCAGCCAAGAATGGGCGGGCTACAATGAGCAGTTCTTC.

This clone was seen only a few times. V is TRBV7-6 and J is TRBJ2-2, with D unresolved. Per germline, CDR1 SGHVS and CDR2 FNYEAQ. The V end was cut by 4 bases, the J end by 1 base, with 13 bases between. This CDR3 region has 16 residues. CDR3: CASSSNVVRNTGELFF. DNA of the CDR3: TGTGCCAGCAGCTCCAACGTAGTGAGGAACACCGGGGAGCTGTTTTTT.

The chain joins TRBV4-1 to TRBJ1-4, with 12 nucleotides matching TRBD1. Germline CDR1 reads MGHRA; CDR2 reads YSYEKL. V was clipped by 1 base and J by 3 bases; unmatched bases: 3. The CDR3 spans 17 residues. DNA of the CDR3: TGCGCCAGCAGCCAAGGGGACAGGGGGCTATCTAATGAAAAACTGTTTTTT. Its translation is CASSQGDRGLSNEKLFF.

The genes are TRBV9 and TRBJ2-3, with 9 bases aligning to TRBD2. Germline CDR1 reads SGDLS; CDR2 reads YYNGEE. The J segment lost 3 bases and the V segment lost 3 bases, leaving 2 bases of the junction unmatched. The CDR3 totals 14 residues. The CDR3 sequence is CASSAGLATDTQYF. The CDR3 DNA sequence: TGTGCCAGCAGCGCGGGACTAGCAACAGATACGCAGTATTTT. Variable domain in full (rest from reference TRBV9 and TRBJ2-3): DSGVTQTPKHLITATGQRVTLRCSPRSGDLSVYWYQQSLDQGLQFLIQYYNGEERAKGNILERFSAQQFPDLHSELNLSSLELGDSALYFCASSAGLATDTQYFGPGTRLTVL.

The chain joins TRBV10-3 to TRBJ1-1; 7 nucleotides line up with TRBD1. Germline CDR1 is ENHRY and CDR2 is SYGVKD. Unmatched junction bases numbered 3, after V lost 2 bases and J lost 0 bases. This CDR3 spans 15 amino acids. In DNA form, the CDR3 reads TGTGCCATCAGTGAGGAACAGGGGTTGAACACTGAAGCTTTCTTT. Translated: CAISEEQGLNTEAFF.

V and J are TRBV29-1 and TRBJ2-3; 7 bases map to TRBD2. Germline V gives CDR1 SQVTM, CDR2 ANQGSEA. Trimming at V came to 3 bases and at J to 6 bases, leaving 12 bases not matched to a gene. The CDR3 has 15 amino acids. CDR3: CSVDGAGVPTDTQYF. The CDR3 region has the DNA TGCAGCGTTGACGGTGCGGGAGTTCCCACGGATACGCAGTATTTT.

As DNA, the CDR3 is TGTGCCAGTACCCTCCGGGACAGGGTACGTACAACGAGCGTCGAGCAGTACTTC. As protein: CASTLRDRVRTTSVEQYF. This chain uses TRBV19 with TRBJ2-7, with 9 nucleotides matching TRBD1. Germline V lookup: CDR1 LNHDA, CDR2 SQIVND (reference sequence). The CDR3 has 18 amino acids. V was clipped by 7 bases and J by 6 bases; unmatched bases: 22. Variable domain in full (rest from reference TRBV19 and TRBJ2-7): DGGITQSPKYLFRKEGQNVTLSCEQNLNHDAMYWYRQDPGQGLRLIYYSQIVNDFQKGDIAEGYSVSREKKESFPLTVTSAQKNPTAFYLCASTLRDRVRTTSVEQYFGPGTRLTVT.

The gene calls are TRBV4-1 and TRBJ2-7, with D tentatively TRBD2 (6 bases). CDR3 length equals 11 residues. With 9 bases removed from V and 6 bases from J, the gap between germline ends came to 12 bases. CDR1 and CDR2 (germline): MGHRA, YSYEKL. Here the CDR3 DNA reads TGCGCCAGTCTGACTAGTCGCGAGCAGTACTTC. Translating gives CASLTSREQYF.

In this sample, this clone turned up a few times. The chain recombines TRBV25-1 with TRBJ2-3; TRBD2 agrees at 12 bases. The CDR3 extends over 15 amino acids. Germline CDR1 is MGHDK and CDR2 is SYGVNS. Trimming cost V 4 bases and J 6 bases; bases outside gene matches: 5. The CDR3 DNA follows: TGTGCCAGCAGTGCTAGCGGGAGGGCTCTCGATACGCAGTATTTT. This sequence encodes CASSASGRALDTQYF.

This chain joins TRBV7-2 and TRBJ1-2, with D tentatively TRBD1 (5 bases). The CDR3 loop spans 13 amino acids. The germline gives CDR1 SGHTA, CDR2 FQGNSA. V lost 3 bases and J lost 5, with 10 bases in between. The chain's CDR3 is CASSLDKQYGYTF. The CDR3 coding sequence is TGTGCCAGCAGCTTGGACAAGCAGTATGGCTACACCTTC.

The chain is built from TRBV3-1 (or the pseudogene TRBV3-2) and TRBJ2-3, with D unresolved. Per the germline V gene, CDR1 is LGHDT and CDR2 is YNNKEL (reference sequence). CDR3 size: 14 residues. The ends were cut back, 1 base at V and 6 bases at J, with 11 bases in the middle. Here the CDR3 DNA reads TGTGCCAGCAGCCAAGTTGGAACCCCGGATACGCAGTATTTT. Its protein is CASSQVGTPDTQYF.

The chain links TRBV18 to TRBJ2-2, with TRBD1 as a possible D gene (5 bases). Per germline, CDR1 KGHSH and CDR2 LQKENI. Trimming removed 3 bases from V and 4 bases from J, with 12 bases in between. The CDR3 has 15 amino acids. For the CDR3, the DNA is TGTGCCAGCTCACCTACACTCCAGGGCACCGGGGAGCTGTTTTTT. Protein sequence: CASSPTLQGTGELFF.

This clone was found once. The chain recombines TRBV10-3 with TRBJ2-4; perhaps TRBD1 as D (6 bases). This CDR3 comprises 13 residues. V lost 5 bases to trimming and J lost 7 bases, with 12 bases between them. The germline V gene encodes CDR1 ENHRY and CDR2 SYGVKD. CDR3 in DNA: TGTGCCATCAGTTTCGGACAGCACAACATTCAGTACTTC. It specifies CAISFGQHNIQYF.

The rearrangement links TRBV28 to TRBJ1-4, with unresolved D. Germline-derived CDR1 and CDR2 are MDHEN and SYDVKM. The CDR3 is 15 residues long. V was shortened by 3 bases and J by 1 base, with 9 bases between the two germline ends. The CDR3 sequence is CASSLDAGTNEKLFF. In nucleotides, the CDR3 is TGTGCCAGCAGTTTGGACGCGGGAACTAATGAAAAACTGTTTTTT.

Here the CDR3 DNA reads TGCGCCAGCAGCCAAGTTTCGTGGCAGGGATCGGACCATACTGAAGCTTTCTTT. Amino acids: CASSQVSWQGSDHTEAFF. The V gene is TRBV4-3, the J gene TRBJ1-1; D possibly corresponds to TRBD1 (5 bases). V lost 1 base to trimming and J lost 5 bases, with 23 bases between them. The CDR3 is made up of 18 amino acids. The germline CDR1 and CDR2 sequences are LGHNA and YSLEER.

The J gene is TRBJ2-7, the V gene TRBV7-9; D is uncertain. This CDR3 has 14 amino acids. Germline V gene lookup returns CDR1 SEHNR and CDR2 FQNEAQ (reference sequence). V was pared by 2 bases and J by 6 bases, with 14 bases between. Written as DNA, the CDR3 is TGTGCCAGCAGCTTATCCGCCATGAGCATCGAGCAGTACTTC. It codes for CASSLSAMSIEQYF. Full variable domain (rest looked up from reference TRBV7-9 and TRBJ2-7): DTGVSQNPRHKITKRGQNVTFRCDPISEHNRLYWYRQTLGQGPEFLTYFQNEAQLEKSRLLSDRFSAERPKGSFSTLEIQRTEQGDSAMYLCASSLSAMSIEQYFGPGTRLTVT.

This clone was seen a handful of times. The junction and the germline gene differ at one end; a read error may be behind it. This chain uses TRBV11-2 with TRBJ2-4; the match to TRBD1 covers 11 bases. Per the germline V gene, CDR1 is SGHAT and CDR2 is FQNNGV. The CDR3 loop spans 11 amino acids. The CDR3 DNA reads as TGTGCCAGCAGCTCCGGACAGGGGGCGGTCTTC. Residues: CASSSGQGAVF.

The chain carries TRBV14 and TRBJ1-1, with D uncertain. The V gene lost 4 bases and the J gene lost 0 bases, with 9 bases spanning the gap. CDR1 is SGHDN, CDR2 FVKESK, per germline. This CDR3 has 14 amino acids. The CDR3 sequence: CASSPYFLNTEAFF. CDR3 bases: TGTGCCAGCAGCCCCTACTTTTTGAACACTGAAGCTTTCTTT.

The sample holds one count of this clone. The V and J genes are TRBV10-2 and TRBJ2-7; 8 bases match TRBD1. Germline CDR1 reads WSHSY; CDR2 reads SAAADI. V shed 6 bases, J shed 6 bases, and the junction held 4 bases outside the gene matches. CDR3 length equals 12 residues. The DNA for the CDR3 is TGCGCCAGCAGGAGTGACAGGGGCGAGCAGTACTTC. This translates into CASRSDRGEQYF.

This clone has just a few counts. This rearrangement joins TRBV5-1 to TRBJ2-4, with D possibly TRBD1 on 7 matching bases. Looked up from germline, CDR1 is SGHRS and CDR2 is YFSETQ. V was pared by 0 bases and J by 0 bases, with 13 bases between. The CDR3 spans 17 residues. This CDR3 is CASSLEAGGLAKNIQYF. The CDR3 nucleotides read TGCGCCAGCAGCTTGGAGGCAGGGGGACTAGCCAAAAACATTCAGTACTTC.